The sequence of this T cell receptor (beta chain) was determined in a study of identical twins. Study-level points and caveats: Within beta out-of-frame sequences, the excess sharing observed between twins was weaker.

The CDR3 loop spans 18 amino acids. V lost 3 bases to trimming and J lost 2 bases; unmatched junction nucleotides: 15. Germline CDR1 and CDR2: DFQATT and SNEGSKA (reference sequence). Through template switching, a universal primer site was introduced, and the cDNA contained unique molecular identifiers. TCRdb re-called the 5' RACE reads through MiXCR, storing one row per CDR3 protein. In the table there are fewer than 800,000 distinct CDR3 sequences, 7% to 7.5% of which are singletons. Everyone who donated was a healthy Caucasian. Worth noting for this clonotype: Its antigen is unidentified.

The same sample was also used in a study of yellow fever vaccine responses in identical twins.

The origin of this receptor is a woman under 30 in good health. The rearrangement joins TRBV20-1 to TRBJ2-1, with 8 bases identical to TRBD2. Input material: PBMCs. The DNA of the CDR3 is TGCAGTGCTAGCCCCCGACCTCAGCGGGAGCGTGCCTACAATGAGCAGTTCTTC. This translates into CSASPRPQRERAYNEQFF.